The rows below give T cell receptor beta chains drawn from one sample of a study of T cell changes during pregnancy in multiple sclerosis. Some clones are missing from TCRdb's copy, which holds only in-frame ones; the method was immunoSEQ multiplex PCR. This table holds fewer than 20,000 clones, approximately 90% found once. The starting material was CD4+ T cells from peripheral blood mononuclear cells, obtained in the first trimester of pregnancy. These receptor sequences come from a female donor in good health, enrolled as a control in a pregnancy study. CDR3s include the opening cysteine and the closing phenylalanine or tryptophan. D genes are given only for firm matches.

TRBJ1-6,TRBD1,TRBV7-8,CASSSGTGDNSPLHF
TRBJ2-5,TRBD2,TRBV7-9,CASSPGLAGGETQYF
TRBJ1-1,TRBD1,TRBV7-8,CASSFPGTGSNTEAFF
TRBJ2-7,-,TRBV30,CAWSSLYEQYF
TRBJ1-2,-,TRBV6-5,CASSVTGTRGYTF
TRBJ2-5,-,TRBV18,CASSANRAQSETQYF
TRBJ1-6,-,TRBV30,CACRGSSYNSPLHF
TRBJ2-3,TRBD2,TRBV18,CASSPLAGGTDTQYF
TRBJ2-3,-,TRBV11-2,CASSLGERGTDTQYF
TRBJ1-1,-,TRBV10-3,CAISDAGETEAFF
TRBJ1-2,-,TRBV27,CASSLSTGSYGYTF
TRBJ1-5,-,TRBV29-1,CSVEWFRSRRGGNQPQHF
TRBJ2-1,-,TRBV7-2,CASSSGSPYNEQFF
TRBJ2-1,-,TRBV6-1,CASSVAVDEQFF
TRBJ2-5,-,TRBV7-7,CASSPTGGQGETQYF
TRBJ2-5,TRBD2,TRBV7-6,CASSLNPGGQETQYF
TRBJ2-7,-,TRBV14,CASSQDVVSGSEQYF
TRBJ1-5,TRBD1,TRBV6-5,CASSRTGEGNQPQHF
TRBJ2-5,TRBD2,TRBV4-1,CASSHPGLAGGPREETQYF
TRBJ1-2,-,TRBV5-5,CASSLQEGLGGYTF
TRBJ2-1,TRBD2,TRBV28,CASSIPSGSSYNEQFF
TRBJ2-3,-,TRBV28,CASTRFTDTQYF
TRBJ2-5,-,TRBV5-6,CASSQGIQETQYF
TRBJ1-1,-,TRBV7-9,CASSLALGNSGAFF
-,-,TRBV2,CASSNREFSEQYF
TRBJ2-1,TRBD2,TRBV7-2,CASSLTSGREQFF
TRBJ1-2,-,TRBV5-1,CASSPRDNNYGYTF
TRBJ2-6,-,TRBV2,CASSGTRVIGANVLTF
TRBJ1-4,TRBD1,TRBV5-1,CASRTGSVGKLFF
TRBJ1-5,TRBD1,TRBV7-8,CASSRDRVGNQPQHF
TRBJ1-2,TRBD1,TRBV6-5,CASRQGAFYGYTF
TRBJ1-2,-,TRBV25-1,CASSEGAGRYTF
TRBJ2-7,-,TRBV5-1,CASSSEPSDYYEQYF
TRBJ2-6,-,TRBV6-5,CASSYQQSGANVLTF
TRBJ2-1,TRBD2,TRBV11-2,CASSPSGSEQFF
TRBJ2-5,-,TRBV12-5,CASAPGRLQETQYF
TRBJ1-4,-,TRBV4-1,CASNAPGGPTNEKLFF
TRBJ1-1,TRBD1,TRBV10-3,CAISDGTGVRDTEAFF
TRBJ2-2,TRBD2,TRBV7-2,CASSPHGGANTGELFF
TRBJ1-3,-,TRBV4-3,CASSPGEGPSGNTIYF
TRBJ2-3,-,TRBV2,CASRRGGTDTQYF
TRBJ2-1,TRBD1,TRBV7-2,CASSPWGQGAYNEQFF
TRBJ1-3,TRBD1,TRBV28,CAGRTGGAGNTIYF
TRBJ1-1,-,TRBV11-3,CASRDNRVSSNTEAFF
TRBJ2-4,-,TRBV4-2,CASSQEKRLAKNIQYF
TRBJ2-1,TRBD2,TRBV7-6,CASSLGSSGGAYEQFF
TRBJ2-5,-,TRBV19,CASSMARGRETQYF
TRBJ1-5,-,TRBV30,CAWSETPSQPQHF
TRBJ1-1,-,TRBV6-1,CASSESRNTEAFF
TRBJ2-6,-,TRBV6-5,CASSYEDSGANVLTF
TRBJ1-4,-,TRBV29-1,CSVAPGQEMGKLFF